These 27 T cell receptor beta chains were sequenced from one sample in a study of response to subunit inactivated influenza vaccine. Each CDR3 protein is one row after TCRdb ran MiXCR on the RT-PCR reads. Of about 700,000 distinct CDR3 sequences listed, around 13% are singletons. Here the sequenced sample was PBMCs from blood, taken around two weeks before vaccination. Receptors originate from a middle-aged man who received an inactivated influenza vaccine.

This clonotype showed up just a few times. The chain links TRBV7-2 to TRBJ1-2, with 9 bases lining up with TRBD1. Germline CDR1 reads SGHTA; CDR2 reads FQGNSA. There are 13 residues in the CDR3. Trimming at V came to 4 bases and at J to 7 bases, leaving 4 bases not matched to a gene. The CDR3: CASSWDRVSGYTF. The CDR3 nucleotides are TGTGCCAGCAGCTGGGACAGGGTATCTGGCTACACCTTC.

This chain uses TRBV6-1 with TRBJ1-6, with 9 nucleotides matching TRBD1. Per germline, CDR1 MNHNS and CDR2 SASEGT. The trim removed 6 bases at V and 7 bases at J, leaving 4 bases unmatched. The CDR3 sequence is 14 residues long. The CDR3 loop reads CASSDRGGNSPLHF. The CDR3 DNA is TGTGCCAGCAGCGACAGGGGGGGAAATTCACCCCTCCACTTT.

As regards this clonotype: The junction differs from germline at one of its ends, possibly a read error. The DNA of the CDR3 is TGTTCCAGCACCCCGGGCCCCCTTGTCTCCTACGAGCAGTACTTC. This translates into CSSTPGPLVSYEQYF. The chain has TRBV28 and TRBJ2-7; no definite D call. The CDR3 covers 15 residues. The germline CDR1 and CDR2 sequences are MDHEN and SYDVKM.

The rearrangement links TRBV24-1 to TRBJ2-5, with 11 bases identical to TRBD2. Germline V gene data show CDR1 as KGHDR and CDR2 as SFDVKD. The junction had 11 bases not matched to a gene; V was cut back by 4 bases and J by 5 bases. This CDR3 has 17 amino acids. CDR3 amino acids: CATSDPGTSGPWETQYF. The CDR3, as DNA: TGTGCCACCAGTGACCCCGGGACTAGCGGACCGTGGGAGACCCAGTACTTC.

CDR3 protein: CASSLPTGLGANVLTF. The DNA of the CDR3 is TGTGCCAGCAGCTTACCCACAGGGTTAGGGGCCAACGTCCTGACTTTC. J is TRBJ2-6 and V is TRBV7-2; possible D gene TRBD1, 6 bases. Germline V gives CDR1 SGHTA, CDR2 FQGNSA. The CDR3 spans 16 residues. Trimming took off 2 bases at V and 4 bases at J, with 12 bases between the two ends.

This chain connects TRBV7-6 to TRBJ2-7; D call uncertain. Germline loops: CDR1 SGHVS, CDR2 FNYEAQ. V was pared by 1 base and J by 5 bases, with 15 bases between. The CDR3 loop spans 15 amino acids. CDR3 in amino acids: CASSLVSGSKDEQYF. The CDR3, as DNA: TGTGCCAGCAGCTTAGTCTCCGGAAGCAAGGACGAGCAGTACTTC.

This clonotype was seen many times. CDR3 protein: CSASWTGTYEQYF. The CDR3 DNA follows: TGCAGTGCTAGTTGGACAGGGACCTACGAGCAGTACTTC. The chain uses TRBV20-1 and TRBJ2-7; 8 nucleotides match TRBD1. The CDR3 totals 13 residues. The germline V gene encodes CDR1 DFQATT and CDR2 SNEGSKA (reference sequence). The V segment lost 3 bases and the J segment 2 bases; nucleotides outside the gene matches: 3.

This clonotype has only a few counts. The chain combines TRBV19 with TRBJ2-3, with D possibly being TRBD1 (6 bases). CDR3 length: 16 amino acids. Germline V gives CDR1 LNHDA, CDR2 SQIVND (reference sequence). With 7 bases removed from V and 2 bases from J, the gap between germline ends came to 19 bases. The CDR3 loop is CASNPRLRGPTDTQYF. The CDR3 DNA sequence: TGTGCCAGTAACCCTCGGCTCAGGGGCCCCACAGATACGCAGTATTTT.

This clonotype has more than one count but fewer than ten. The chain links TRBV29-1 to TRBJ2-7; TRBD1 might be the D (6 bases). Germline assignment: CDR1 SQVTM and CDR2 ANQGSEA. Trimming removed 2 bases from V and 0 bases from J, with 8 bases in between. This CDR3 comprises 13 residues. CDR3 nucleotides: TGCAGCGTTGAAATACAGGGCTCCTACGAGCAGTACTTC. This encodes CSVEIQGSYEQYF.

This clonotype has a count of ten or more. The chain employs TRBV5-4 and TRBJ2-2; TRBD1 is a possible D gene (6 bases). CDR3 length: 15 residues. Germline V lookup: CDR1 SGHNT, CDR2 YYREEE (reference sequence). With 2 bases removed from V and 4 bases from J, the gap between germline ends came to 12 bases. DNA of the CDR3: TGTGCCAGCAGCTTAGGACAGTCGTCCACCGGGGAGCTGTTTTTT. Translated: CASSLGQSSTGELFF.

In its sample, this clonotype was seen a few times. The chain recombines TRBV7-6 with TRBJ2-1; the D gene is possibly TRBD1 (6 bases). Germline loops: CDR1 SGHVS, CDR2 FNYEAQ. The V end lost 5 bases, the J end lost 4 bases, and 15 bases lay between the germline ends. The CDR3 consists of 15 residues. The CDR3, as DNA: TGTGCCAGCAGCCTAGGACAGCTCCTGTACAATGAGCAGTTCTTC. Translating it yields CASSLGQLLYNEQFF.

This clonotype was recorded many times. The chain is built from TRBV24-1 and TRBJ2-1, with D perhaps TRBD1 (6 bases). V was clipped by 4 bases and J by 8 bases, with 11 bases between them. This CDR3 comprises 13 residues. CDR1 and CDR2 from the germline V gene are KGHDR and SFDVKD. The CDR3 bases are TGTGCCACCAGTGACAGGGGAGACTATGAGCAGTTCTTC. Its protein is CATSDRGDYEQFF.

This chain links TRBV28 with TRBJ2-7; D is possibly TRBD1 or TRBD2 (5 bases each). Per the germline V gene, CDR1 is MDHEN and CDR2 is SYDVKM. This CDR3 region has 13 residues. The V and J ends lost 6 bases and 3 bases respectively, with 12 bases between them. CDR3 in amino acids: CASRNSGRYEQYF. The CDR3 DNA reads TGTGCCAGCAGGAACTCGGGACGCTACGAGCAGTACTTC.

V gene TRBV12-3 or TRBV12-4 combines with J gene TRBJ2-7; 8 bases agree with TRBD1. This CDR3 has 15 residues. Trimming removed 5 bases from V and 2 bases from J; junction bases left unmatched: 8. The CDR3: CASSPSDRAAYEQYF. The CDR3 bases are TGTGCCAGCAGTCCTTCGGACAGGGCCGCCTACGAGCAGTACTTC.

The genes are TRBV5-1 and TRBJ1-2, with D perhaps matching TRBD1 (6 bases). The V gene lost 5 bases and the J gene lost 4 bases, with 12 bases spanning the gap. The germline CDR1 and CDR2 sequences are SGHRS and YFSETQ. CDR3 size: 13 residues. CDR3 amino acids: CASSSDSLYGYTF. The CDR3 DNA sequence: TGCGCCAGCAGTTCGGACAGCCTCTATGGCTACACCTTC.

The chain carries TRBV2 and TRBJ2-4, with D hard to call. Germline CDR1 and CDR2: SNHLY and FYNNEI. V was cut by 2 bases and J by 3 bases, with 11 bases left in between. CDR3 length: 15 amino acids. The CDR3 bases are TGTGCCAGCAGTGAATCCCACGTGGTCAAAAACATTCAGTACTTC. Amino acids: CASSESHVVKNIQYF.

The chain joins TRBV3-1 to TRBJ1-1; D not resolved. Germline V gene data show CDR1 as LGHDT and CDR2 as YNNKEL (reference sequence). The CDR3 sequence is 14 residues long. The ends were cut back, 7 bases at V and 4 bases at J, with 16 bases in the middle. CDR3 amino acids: CASTLHSPSTEAFF. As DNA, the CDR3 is TGTGCCAGCACCTTACATAGCCCGAGCACTGAAGCTTTCTTT.

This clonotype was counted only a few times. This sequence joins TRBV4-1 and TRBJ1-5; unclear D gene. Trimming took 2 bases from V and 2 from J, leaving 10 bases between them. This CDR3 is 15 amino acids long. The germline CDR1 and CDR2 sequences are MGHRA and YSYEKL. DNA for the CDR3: TGCGCCAGCAGCCAAAATGCGGGTGGCAATCAGCCCCAGCATTTT. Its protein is CASSQNAGGNQPQHF.

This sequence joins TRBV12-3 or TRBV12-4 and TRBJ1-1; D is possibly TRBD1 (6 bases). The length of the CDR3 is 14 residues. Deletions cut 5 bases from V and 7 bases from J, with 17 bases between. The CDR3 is CASSVGQRVSEAFF. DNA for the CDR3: TGTGCCAGCAGTGTCGGACAGAGAGTTAGTGAAGCTTTCTTT.

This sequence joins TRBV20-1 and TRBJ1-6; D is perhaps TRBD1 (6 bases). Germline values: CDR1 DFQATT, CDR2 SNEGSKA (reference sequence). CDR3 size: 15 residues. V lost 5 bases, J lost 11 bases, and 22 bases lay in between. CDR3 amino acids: CSAPTGRPLGPPLHF. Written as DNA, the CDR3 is TGCAGTGCTCCAACAGGGCGGCCCCTAGGGCCACCCCTCCACTTT.

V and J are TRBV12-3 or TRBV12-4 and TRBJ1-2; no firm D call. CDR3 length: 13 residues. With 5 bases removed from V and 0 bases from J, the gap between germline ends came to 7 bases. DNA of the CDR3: TGTGCCAGCAGTACAGAGCCTAACTATGGCTACACCTTC. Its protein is CASSTEPNYGYTF.

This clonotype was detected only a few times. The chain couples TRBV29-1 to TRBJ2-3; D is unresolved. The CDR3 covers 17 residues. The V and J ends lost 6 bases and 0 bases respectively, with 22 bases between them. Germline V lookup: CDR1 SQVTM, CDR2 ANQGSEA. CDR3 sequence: CSVDGLGNQPSTDTQYF. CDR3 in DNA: TGCAGCGTCGACGGGTTGGGGAACCAGCCTAGCACAGATACGCAGTATTTT.

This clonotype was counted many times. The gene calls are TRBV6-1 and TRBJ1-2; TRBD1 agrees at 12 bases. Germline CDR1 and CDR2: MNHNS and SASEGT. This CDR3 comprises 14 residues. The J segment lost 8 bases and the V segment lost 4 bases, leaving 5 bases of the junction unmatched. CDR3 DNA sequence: TGTGCCAGCAGTGCATCCGGGACAGGGGGCGGCTACACCTTC. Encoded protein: CASSASGTGGGYTF.

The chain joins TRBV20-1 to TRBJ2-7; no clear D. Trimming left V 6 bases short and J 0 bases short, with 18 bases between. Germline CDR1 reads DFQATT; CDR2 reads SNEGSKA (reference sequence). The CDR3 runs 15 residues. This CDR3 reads CSAAGPWVSSYEQYF. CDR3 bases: TGCAGTGCCGCCGGCCCCTGGGTTAGCTCCTACGAGCAGTACTTC.

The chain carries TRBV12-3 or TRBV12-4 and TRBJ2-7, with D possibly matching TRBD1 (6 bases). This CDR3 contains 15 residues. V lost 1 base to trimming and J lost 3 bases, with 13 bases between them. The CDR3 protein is CASSLGLGQIYEQYF. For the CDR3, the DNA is TGTGCCAGCAGTTTAGGATTAGGACAGATCTACGAGCAGTACTTC.

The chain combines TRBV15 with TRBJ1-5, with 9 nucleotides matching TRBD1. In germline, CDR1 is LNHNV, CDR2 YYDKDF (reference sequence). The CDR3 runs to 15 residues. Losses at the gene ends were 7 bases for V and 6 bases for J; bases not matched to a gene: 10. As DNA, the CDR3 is TGTGCCACCATGGCACAGGGGGCGCGAGGTCAGCCCCAGCATTTT. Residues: CATMAQGARGQPQHF.

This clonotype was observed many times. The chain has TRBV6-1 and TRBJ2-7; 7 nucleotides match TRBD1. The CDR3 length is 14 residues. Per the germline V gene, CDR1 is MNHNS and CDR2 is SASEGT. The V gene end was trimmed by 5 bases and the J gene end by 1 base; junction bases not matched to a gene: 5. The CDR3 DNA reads TGTGCCAGCAGTCGGACAGGTACATCCTACGAGCAGTACTTC. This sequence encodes CASSRTGTSYEQYF.